One sample yielded the 7 T cell receptor beta chains listed below, sequenced in a study of T cells in Graves' hyperthyroidism and ophthalmopathy (dated 2019 in TCRdb). Receptor amplification or capture employed multiplex PCR. TCRdb names Illumina HiSeq 2000 as the instrument used. The TCR beta CDR3 regions were amplified from the RNA transcripts. The TCR CDR3 was subjected to a first round of RT-PCR using the HTBI primer set and the Qiagen OneStep RT-PCR kit. TCRdb itself trimmed the public reads at Q25 with fastp, ran MiXCR and retained productive beta chains. Each CDR3 protein appears once, grouped with its most common genes and DNA. The sample table holds 95,000 to 100,000 distinct CDR3 sequences, of which over 50% were seen once. 25% to 30% of the sample comes from the top ten. The sequenced sample consisted of blood. These receptors were taken from a woman aged 40 to 50 with Graves' hyperthyroidism.

This chain connects TRBV27 to TRBJ2-5; weak D call: TRBD1 (7 bases). This CDR3 is 13 amino acids long. The germline V gene encodes CDR1 MNHEY and CDR2 SMNVEV (reference sequence). Trimming stripped 6 bases from V and 4 bases from J, with 12 bases between. CDR3 nucleotide sequence: TGTGCCAGCAGATTCCAGGGGGGAGAGACCCAGTACTTC. Its protein product is CASRFQGGETQYF.

The chain has TRBV27 and TRBJ1-6; 11 nucleotides align to TRBD1. After removal of 6 bases from V and 8 bases from J, the junction contained 9 bases not matched to a gene. This CDR3 comprises 16 residues. Germline CDR1 reads MNHEY; CDR2 reads SMNVEV (reference sequence). Here the CDR3 DNA reads TGTGCCAGCAGCTCCATCGGACAGGGGGCTCATTCACCCCTCCACTTT. As protein: CASSSIGQGAHSPLHF.

Many counts were recorded for this clonotype. The gene calls are TRBV2 and TRBJ2-2, with D unclear. The germline V and J ends were trimmed by 6 bases and 1 base, with 9 bases remaining between them. The CDR3 has 14 residues. Germline assignment: CDR1 SNHLY and CDR2 FYNNEI. CDR3 residues: CASRTVWNTGELFF. The DNA of the CDR3 is TGTGCCAGCAGAACCGTCTGGAACACCGGGGAGCTGTTTTTT.

The table lists this clonotype with many counts. This rearrangement joins TRBV5-8 to TRBJ2-7, with D hard to call. Germline CDR1 reads SGHTS; CDR2 reads YDEGEE. The CDR3 extends over 16 amino acids. Trimming pared 0 bases from V and 7 bases from J, leaving 20 bases between. CDR3 in DNA: TGTGCCAGCAGCTTGGACCTTGGAGCGTGGGGAAGGGAGCAGTACTTC. This translates into CASSLDLGAWGREQYF.

The chain employs TRBV2 and TRBJ2-7; 10 bases map to TRBD1. V trimming: 6 bases; J trimming: 2 bases; junction bases outside the gene matches: 10. Germline lookup yields CDR1 SNHLY and CDR2 FYNNEI. This CDR3 contains 16 residues. The CDR3 sequence is CASRDRGTDQPYEQYF. Here the CDR3 DNA reads TGTGCCAGCAGGGACAGGGGGACAGACCAACCCTACGAGCAGTACTTC.

Comments on this clonotype: No DNA is shown, since the ends of the CDR3 on it are uncertain; the CDR3 is the one TCRdb lists. The chain couples TRBV7-3 to TRBJ1-2; whether TRBD1, the table's D call, matches the DNA was not checked. CDR1 and CDR2 from the germline V gene are SGHTA and FQGTGA. Termini included, the CDR3 measures 14 amino acids. The CDR3 region is CASSPFGAGAGNTF.

This chain joins TRBV29-1 and TRBJ1-1, with D perhaps TRBD1 (5 bases). CDR3 length: 11 amino acids. The ends were cut back, 8 bases at V and 5 bases at J, with 12 bases in the middle. CDR1 and CDR2 from the germline V gene are SQVTM and ANQGSEA. The CDR3 DNA reads as TGCAGCTTATGGGGGTCAACTGAAGCTTTCTTT. Its translation: CSLWGSTEAFF.